This is a list of T cell receptor beta chains from one sample in a study of blood T cell repertoires in COVID-19. Measured with immunoSEQ multiplex PCR; TCRdb has only the in-frame clones, and not every one. The data contain over 95,000 clones, 85% of them singletons. The sample was peripheral blood. The receptors shown here come from a man aged 35-49 years with acute or convalescent COVID-19. Both conserved end residues are part of each CDR3. D genes are given only for firm matches. Expanded clones are given a class, and other clones once, few, many or no size at all.

V gene,clone size,D gene,CDR3 length,J gene,CDR3 protein,CDR3 DNA
TRBV9,-,-,15,TRBJ1-1,CASSAPGGGSAEAFF,TGTGCCAGCAGCGCCCCCGGGGGGGGAAGCGCTGAAGCTTTCTTT
TRBV24-1,once,-,14,TRBJ1-2,CATSGTATNYGYTF,TGTGCCACCAGCGGAACAGCTACTAACTATGGCTACACCTTC
TRBV19,-,-,17,TRBJ1-4,CASSIVSGFGTNEKLFF,TGTGCCAGTAGTATAGTATCGGGGTTCGGTACTAATGAAAAACTGTTTTTT
TRBV19,-,-,14,TRBJ2-2,CASSIIQGGGELFF,TGTGCCAGTAGTATAATACAGGGCGGCGGGGAGCTGTTTTTT
TRBV4-2,-,-,15,TRBJ2-3,CASSQQGLNLNTQYF,TGTGCCAGCAGCCAACAGGGTTTGAACTTGAATACGCAGTATTTT
TRBV12-5,-,-,14,TRBJ2-1,CASGLVQSYNEQFF,TGTGCTAGTGGTTTGGTACAATCCTACAATGAGCAGTTCTTC
TRBV2,-,-,15,TRBJ1-6,CASSENRAGNSPLHF,TGTGCCAGCAGTGAAAACAGGGCTGGCAATTCACCCCTCCACTTT
TRBV19,-,TRBD2,14,TRBJ2-2,CASSFSGLLGELFF,TGTGCCAGTAGTTTTTCGGGACTACTGGGGGAGCTGTTTTTT
TRBV7-9,-,-,12,TRBJ2-7,CASSGQTYEQYF,TGTGCCAGCAGCGGACAGACCTACGAGCAGTACTTC
TRBV19,-,TRBD1,16,TRBJ1-5,CASSSPGQGAHQPQHF,TGTGCCAGTAGCTCTCCGGGACAGGGGGCACATCAGCCCCAGCATTTT
TRBV4-1,-,-,16,TRBJ2-2,CASSHEAGPNTGELFF,TGCGCCAGCAGCCACGAAGCGGGCCCGAACACCGGGGAGCTGTTTTTT
TRBV19,-,-,16,TRBJ1-6,CASSIVGASQNSPLHF,TGTGCCAGTAGTATTGTGGGGGCATCCCAAAATTCACCCCTCCACTTT
TRBV19,-,-,16,TRBJ2-3,CASSISGGGLPDTQYF,TGTGCCAGTAGTATCAGTGGCGGGGGCCTGCCAGATACGCAGTATTTT
TRBV6-5,-,-,12,TRBJ2-7,CASRDSPLEQYF,TGTGCCAGCAGGGACTCTCCGCTGGAGCAGTACTTC